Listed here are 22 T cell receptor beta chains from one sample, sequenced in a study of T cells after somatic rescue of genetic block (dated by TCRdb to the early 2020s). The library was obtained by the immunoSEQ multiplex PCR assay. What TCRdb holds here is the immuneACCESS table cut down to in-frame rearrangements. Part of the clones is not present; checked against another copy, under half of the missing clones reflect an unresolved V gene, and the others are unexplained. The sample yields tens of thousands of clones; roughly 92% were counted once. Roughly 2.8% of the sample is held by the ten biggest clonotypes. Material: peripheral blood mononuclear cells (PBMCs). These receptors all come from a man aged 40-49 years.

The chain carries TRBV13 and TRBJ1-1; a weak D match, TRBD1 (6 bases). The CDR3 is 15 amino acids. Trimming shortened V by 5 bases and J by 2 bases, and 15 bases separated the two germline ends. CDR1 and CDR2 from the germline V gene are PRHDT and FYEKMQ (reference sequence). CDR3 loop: CASSPRGQFNTEAFF. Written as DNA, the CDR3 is TGTGCCAGCAGCCCCAGGGGCCAGTTCAACACTGAAGCTTTCTTT.

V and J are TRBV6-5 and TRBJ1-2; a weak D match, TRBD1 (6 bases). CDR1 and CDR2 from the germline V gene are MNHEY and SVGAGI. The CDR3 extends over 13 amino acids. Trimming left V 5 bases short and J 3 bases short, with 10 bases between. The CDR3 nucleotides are TGTGCCAGCAGTGAGCAGGGGCACTATGGCTACACCTTC. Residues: CASSEQGHYGYTF.

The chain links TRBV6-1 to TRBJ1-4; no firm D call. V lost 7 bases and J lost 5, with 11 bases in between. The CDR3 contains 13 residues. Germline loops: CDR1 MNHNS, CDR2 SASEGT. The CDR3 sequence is CASKNRENEKLFF. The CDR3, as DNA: TGTGCCAGCAAGAACAGAGAAAATGAAAAACTGTTTTTT.

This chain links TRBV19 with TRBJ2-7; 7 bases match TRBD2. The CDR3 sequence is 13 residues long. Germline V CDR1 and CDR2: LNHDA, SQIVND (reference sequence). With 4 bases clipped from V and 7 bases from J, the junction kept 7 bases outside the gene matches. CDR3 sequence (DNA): TGTGCCAGTAGTAGGCAGGGACTAAGGGAGCAGTACTTC. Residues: CASSRQGLREQYF.

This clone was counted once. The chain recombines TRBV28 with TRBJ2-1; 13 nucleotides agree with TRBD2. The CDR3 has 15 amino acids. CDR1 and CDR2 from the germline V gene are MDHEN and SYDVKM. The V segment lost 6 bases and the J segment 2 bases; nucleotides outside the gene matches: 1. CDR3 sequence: CASRTSGRTYNEQFF. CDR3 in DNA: TGTGCCAGCAGGACTAGCGGGAGGACCTACAATGAGCAGTTCTTC. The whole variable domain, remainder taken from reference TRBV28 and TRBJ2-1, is DVKVTQSSRYLVKRTGEKVFLECVQDMDHENMFWYRQDPGLGLRLIYFSYDVKMKEKGDIPEGYSVSREKKERFSLILESASTNQTSMYLCASRTSGRTYNEQFFGPGTRLTVL.

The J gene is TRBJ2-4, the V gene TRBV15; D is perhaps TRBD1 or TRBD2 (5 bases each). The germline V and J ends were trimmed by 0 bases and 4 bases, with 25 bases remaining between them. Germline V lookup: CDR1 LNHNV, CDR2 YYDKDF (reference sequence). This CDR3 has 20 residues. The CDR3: CATSRDPRDRGMGVKNIQYF. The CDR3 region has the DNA TGTGCCACCAGCAGAGACCCCCGGGACCGGGGTATGGGCGTGAAAAACATTCAGTACTTC.

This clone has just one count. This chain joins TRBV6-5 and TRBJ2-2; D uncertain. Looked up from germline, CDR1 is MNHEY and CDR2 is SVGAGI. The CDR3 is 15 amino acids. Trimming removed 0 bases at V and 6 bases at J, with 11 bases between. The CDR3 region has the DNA TGTGCCAGCAGTTACTCGCTGGGCTCGGCCGGGGAGCTGTTTTTT. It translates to CASSYSLGSAGELFF.

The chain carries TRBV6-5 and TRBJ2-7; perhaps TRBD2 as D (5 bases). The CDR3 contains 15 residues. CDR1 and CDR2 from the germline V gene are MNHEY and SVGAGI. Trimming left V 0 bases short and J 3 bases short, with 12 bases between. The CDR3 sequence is CASSYSNRGNYEQYF. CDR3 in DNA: TGTGCCAGCAGTTACTCGAACCGAGGGAACTACGAGCAGTACTTC.

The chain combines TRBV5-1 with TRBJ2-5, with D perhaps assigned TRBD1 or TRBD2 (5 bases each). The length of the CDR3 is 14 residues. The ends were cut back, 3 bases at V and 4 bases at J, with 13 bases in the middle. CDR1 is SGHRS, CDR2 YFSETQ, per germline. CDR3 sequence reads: CASSSGPRGETQYF. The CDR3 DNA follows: TGCGCCAGCAGCTCGGGGCCCCGGGGAGAGACCCAGTACTTC.

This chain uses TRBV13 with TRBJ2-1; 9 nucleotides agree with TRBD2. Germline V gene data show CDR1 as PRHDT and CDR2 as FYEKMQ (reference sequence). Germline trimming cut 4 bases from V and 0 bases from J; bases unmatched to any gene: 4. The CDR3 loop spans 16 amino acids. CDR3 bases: TGTGCCAGCAGCTCGCGGACTAGCGTCTCCTACAATGAGCAGTTCTTC. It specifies CASSSRTSVSYNEQFF.

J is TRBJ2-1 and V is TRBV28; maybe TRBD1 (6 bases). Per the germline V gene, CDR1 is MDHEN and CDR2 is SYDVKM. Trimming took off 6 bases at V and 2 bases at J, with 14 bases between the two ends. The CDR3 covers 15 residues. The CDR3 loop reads CASSSRWGPYNEQFF. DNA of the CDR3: TGTGCCAGCAGCTCTAGATGGGGGCCCTACAATGAGCAGTTCTTC.

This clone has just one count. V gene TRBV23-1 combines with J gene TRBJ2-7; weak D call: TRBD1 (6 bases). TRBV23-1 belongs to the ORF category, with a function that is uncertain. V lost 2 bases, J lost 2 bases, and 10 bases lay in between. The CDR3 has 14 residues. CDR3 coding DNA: TGCGCCAGCAGTCAACCGACAGGCACCTACGAGCAGTACTTC. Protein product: CASSQPTGTYEQYF.

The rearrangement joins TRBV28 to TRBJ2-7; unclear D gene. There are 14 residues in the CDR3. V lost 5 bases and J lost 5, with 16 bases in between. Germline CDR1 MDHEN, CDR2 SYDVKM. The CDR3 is CASSSPAWSNEQYF. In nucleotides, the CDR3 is TGTGCCAGCAGTAGCCCGGCCTGGTCCAACGAGCAGTACTTC.

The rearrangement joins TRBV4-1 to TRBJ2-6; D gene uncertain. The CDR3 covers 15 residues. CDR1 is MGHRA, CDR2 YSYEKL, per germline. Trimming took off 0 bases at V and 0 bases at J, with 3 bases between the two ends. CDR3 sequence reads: CASSQDSSGANVLTF. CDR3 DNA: TGCGCCAGCAGCCAAGACAGCTCTGGGGCCAACGTCCTGACTTTC.

The DNA of the CDR3 is TGTGCCAGCAGCTCTACCCCGAAGCAGGGGGCCCCGCTTGGGAGCTACGAGCAGTACTTC. It translates to CASSSTPKQGAPLGSYEQYF. V and J are TRBV7-8 and TRBJ2-7; 8 bases line up with TRBD1. The length of the CDR3 is 20 residues. Germline trimming cut 4 bases from V and 3 bases from J; bases unmatched to any gene: 23. In germline, CDR1 is SGHVS, CDR2 FQNEAQ.

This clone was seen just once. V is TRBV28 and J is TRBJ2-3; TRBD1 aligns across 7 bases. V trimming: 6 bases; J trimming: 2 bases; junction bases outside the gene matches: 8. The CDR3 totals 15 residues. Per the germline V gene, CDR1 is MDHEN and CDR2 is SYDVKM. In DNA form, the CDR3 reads TGTGCCAGCAGCCGTGTCCAGGGGGTCACAGATACGCAGTATTTT. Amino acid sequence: CASSRVQGVTDTQYF.

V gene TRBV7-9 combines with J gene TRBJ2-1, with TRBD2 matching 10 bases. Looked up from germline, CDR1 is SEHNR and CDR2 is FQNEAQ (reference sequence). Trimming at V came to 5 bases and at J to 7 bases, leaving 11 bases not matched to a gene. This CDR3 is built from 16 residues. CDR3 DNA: TGTGCCAGCAGCCCACCGTTCAAGCGGGGGGGGAATGAGCAGTTCTTC. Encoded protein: CASSPPFKRGGNEQFF.

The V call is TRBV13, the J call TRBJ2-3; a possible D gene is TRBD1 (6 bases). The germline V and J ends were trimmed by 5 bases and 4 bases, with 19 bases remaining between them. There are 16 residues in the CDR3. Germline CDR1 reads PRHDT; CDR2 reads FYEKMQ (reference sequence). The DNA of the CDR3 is TGTGCCAGCAGCCCCACCCGGGACAACGGGGCAGATACGCAGTATTTT. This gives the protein CASSPTRDNGADTQYF.

The CDR3 reads CASRIWGARNTEAFF. CDR3 nucleotide sequence: TGTGCCAGTAGAATATGGGGTGCCAGGAACACTGAAGCTTTCTTT. The V call is TRBV19, the J call TRBJ1-1; D not certain. CDR3 length: 15 residues. Germline V gives CDR1 LNHDA, CDR2 SQIVND (reference sequence). With 6 bases removed from V and 1 base from J, the gap between germline ends came to 15 bases.

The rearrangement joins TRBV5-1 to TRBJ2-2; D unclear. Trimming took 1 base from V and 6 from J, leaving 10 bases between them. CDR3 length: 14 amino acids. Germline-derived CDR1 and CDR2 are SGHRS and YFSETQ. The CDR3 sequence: CASSLSQSAGELFF. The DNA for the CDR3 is TGCGCCAGCAGCTTGTCCCAGTCGGCCGGGGAGCTGTTTTTT.

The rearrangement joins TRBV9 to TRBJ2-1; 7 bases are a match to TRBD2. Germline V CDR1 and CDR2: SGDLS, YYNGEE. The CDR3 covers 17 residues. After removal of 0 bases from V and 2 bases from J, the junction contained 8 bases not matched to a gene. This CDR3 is CASSVESTTSPYNEQFF. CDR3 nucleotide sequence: TGTGCCAGCAGCGTAGAGAGCACGACTAGCCCCTACAATGAGCAGTTCTTC.

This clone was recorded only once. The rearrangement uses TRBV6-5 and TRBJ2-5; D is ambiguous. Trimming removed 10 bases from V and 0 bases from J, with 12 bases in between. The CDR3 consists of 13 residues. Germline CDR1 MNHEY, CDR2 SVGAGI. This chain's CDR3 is CATQKGYQETQYF. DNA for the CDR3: TGTGCCACTCAAAAGGGCTACCAAGAGACCCAGTACTTC.